The 26 T cell receptor beta chains in this list originate from one sample, sequenced in a study of blood T cells in healthy people across ages (dated by TCRdb to between 2015 and 2017). The library came from 5' RACE. TCRdb names Illumina HiSeq 2500 as the instrument used. A second PCR of roughly 7 to 12 cycles was run with a J-beta primer mix and a sample-barcoded 5' primer. Through fastp at Q25 and MiXCR, TCRdb rebuilt clones from the public reads, retaining in-frame beta chains. Each CDR3 protein appears once, grouped with its most common genes and DNA. The sample profile shows 890,000 or so distinct CDR3 sequences; 55% to 65% of them were found once. The top ten clones comprise approximately 30% of the sample. Sequencing used blood. These receptors originate from a man aged 25 to 45 in good health.

This clonotype was counted only a few times. This chain joins TRBV28 and TRBJ2-4, with TRBD1 identical over 7 bases. The junction had 4 bases not matched to a gene; V was cut back by 5 bases and J by 0 bases. Germline V gives CDR1 MDHEN, CDR2 SYDVKM. The CDR3 length is 15 residues. For the CDR3, the DNA is TGTGCCAGCAGTGAAGGGGGCTCAGCCAAAAACATTCAGTACTTC. Amino acids: CASSEGGSAKNIQYF.

This clonotype has more than one count but fewer than ten. The rearrangement uses TRBV27 and TRBJ2-5; D may be TRBD2 (5 bases). V dropped 5 bases and J dropped 4 bases, with 17 bases sitting between them. Germline V gene sequence: CDR1 MNHEY, CDR2 SMNVEV (reference sequence). This CDR3 spans 15 amino acids. CDR3 nucleotides: TGTGCCAGCAGTCCCGGACTCCCCTCGGGAGAGACCCAGTACTTC. Translating gives CASSPGLPSGETQYF.

This chain uses TRBV7-2 with TRBJ2-1; TRBD2 matches 9 bases. Germline V gene sequence: CDR1 SGHTA, CDR2 FQGNSA. The CDR3 runs 20 residues. After removal of 5 bases from V and 0 bases from J, the junction contained 17 bases not matched to a gene. The CDR3 nucleotides are TGTGCCAGCAGCCGCCCGGTGAAAGCGGGGGGCGCCAGCTCCTACAATGAGCAGTTCTTC. Translation gives CASSRPVKAGGASSYNEQFF.

The CDR3 nucleotides read TGTGCCAGCAGCTTAGGGACAGGGAGGCCTTCAAACGAGCAGTACTTC. It translates to CASSLGTGRPSNEQYF. V and J are TRBV7-9 and TRBJ2-7; 8 bases are shared with TRBD1. The V and J ends lost 1 base and 5 bases, in that order; junction bases with no gene match: 10. The CDR3 is 16 residues long. CDR1 and CDR2 (germline): SEHNR, FQNEAQ (reference sequence).

The genes are TRBV20-1 and TRBJ1-5; 9 bases align to TRBD1. V lost 6 bases, J lost 0 bases, and 6 bases stayed unmatched. This CDR3 is built from 15 residues. The V gene's germline CDR1 is DFQATT and CDR2 SNEGSKA (reference sequence). In nucleotides, the CDR3 is TGCAGTGCCCCACAGGGGGCGTATAGCAATCAGCCCCAGCATTTT. As protein: CSAPQGAYSNQPQHF.

This clonotype was seen only a few times. The V gene is TRBV7-2, the J gene TRBJ2-5; maybe TRBD1 (6 bases). Germline V lookup: CDR1 SGHTA, CDR2 FQGNSA. The V end lost 5 bases, the J end lost 5 bases, and 15 bases lay between the germline ends. The CDR3 covers 14 residues. Here the CDR3 reads CASSLQGSGETQYF. In DNA form, the CDR3 reads TGTGCCAGCAGCCTACAGGGTTCAGGCGAGACCCAGTACTTC. Together with reference TRBV7-2 and TRBJ2-5, the CDR3 gives the full variable domain: GAGVSQSPSNKVTEKGKDVELRCDPISGHTALYWYRQSLGQGLEFLIYFQGNSAPDKSGLPSDRFSAERTGGSVSTLTIQRTQQEDSAVYLCASSLQGSGETQYFGPGTRLLVL.

V usage is TRBV15 and J usage is TRBJ1-2; D is unresolved. The CDR3 runs 18 residues. Trimming removed 0 bases at V and 2 bases at J, with 19 bases between. CDR1 LNHNV and CDR2 YYDKDF come from the germline V gene (reference sequence). DNA for the CDR3: TGTGCCACCAGCAGAGATTGGCAGCCCATCCGGGGAAACTATGGCTACACCTTC. Protein product: CATSRDWQPIRGNYGYTF.

This clonotype turned up a few times. The rearrangement joins TRBV5-1 to TRBJ2-7; D is ambiguous. Trimming removed 4 bases from V and 1 base from J, with 15 bases in between. CDR3 length: 15 amino acids. CDR1 SGHRS and CDR2 YFSETQ come from the germline V gene. This chain's CDR3 is CASSPPQVTSYEQYF. For the CDR3, the DNA is TGCGCCAGCAGCCCCCCGCAGGTTACTTCCTACGAGCAGTACTTC.

This CDR3 is CASRQGRLDQETQFF. CDR3 coding DNA: TGTGCCAGCAGACAGGGCAGGTTAGACCAAGAGACCCAGTTCTTC. V usage is TRBV28 and J usage is TRBJ2-5, with a possible D match to TRBD1 (6 bases). The DNA matches TRBJ2-1 better at its end, which makes the J call doubtful. CDR1 and CDR2 (germline): MDHEN, SYDVKM. CDR3 length: 15 residues.

The CDR3 sequence is CASSPSAQSYEQYF. In DNA form, the CDR3 reads TGTGCCAGCTCACCATCCGCACAATCCTACGAGCAGTACTTC. The J gene is TRBJ2-7, the V gene TRBV18; no clear D gene. Germline V CDR1 and CDR2: KGHSH, LQKENI. The V gene lost 2 bases and the J gene lost 1 base, with 9 bases spanning the gap. This CDR3 spans 14 amino acids.

V gene TRBV6-2 or TRBV6-3 combines with J gene TRBJ1-6; D ambiguous. The V and J ends lost 2 bases and 10 bases respectively, with 12 bases between them. Germline loops: CDR1 MNHEY, CDR2 SVGEGT. This CDR3 has 14 amino acids. CDR3 nucleotides: TGTGCCAGCAGTTACCCCCTCGGGGAATCACCCCTCCACTTT. It yields the protein CASSYPLGESPLHF.

Only a few counts were recorded for this clonotype. V gene TRBV6-2 or TRBV6-3 combines with J gene TRBJ2-1, with D perhaps matching TRBD2 (5 bases). Looked up from germline, CDR1 is MNHEY and CDR2 is SVGEGT. The CDR3 spans 16 residues. Trimming removed 4 bases from V and 7 bases from J, with 20 bases in between. CDR3 DNA: TGTGCCAGCAGTTGGAATAGCGACAATTTCAGGAATGAGCAGTTCTTC. This translates into CASSWNSDNFRNEQFF.

CDR3 sequence: CASSLGDRGLGEQFF. The CDR3 nucleotides read TGCGCCAGCAGCTTGGGGGACAGGGGGCTTGGTGAGCAGTTCTTC. V usage is TRBV5-1 and J usage is TRBJ2-1; TRBD1 agrees at 12 bases. Germline assignment: CDR1 SGHRS and CDR2 YFSETQ. The CDR3 extends over 15 amino acids. J gave up 9 bases and V 0 bases, and 4 bases lay outside the gene matches.

The chain employs TRBV6-6 and TRBJ2-7; 9 bases are shared with TRBD1. This CDR3 is built from 15 residues. Losses at the gene ends were 4 bases for V and 2 bases for J; bases not matched to a gene: 6. The germline gives CDR1 MNHNY, CDR2 SVGAGI (reference sequence). The CDR3 sequence: CASSSGQGSTYEQYF. The DNA for the CDR3 is TGTGCCAGCAGTTCCGGACAGGGGTCGACCTACGAGCAGTACTTC.

On this clonotype: This could be a read error, since a much larger clone is one nucleotide away. V usage is TRBV10-3 and J usage is TRBJ2-5; 7 bases are shared with TRBD1. V shed 7 bases and J 4 bases; nucleotides not matched to a gene: 9. Per the germline V gene, CDR1 is ENHRY and CDR2 is SYGVKD. The CDR3 extends over 14 amino acids. The CDR3 nucleotides read TGTGCCATCAATCATGACAGGGAAGGAGAGACCCAGTACTTC. It specifies CAINHDREGETQYF.

The rearrangement joins TRBV10-3 to TRBJ1-2; tentatively, D is TRBD1 (5 bases). The ends were cut back, 3 bases at V and 3 bases at J, with 14 bases in the middle. From germline, CDR1 is ENHRY and CDR2 SYGVKD. The CDR3 covers 15 residues. CDR3 residues: CAISDPRGDHYGYTF. The CDR3 DNA is TGTGCCATCAGTGACCCTCGGGGGGACCACTATGGCTACACCTTC.

The chain has TRBV11-2 and TRBJ2-4; TRBD2 matches 11 bases. The DNA end is a closer match to TRBJ2-7, so the J assignment may be wrong. Germline lookup yields CDR1 SGHAT and CDR2 FQNNGV. This CDR3 is built from 17 residues. CDR3 DNA: TGTGCCAGCAGCTTACAAGGTGCTAGCGGGGGGCCCTACGAGCAGTACTTC. The encoded protein is CASSLQGASGGPYEQYF.

The genes are TRBV7-9 and TRBJ1-1; D gene uncertain. The CDR3 has 13 amino acids. CDR1 and CDR2 (germline): SEHNR, FQNEAQ (reference sequence). V was pared by 5 bases and J by 7 bases, with 14 bases between. The CDR3 DNA follows: TGTGCCAGCAGCGTAGTGGGGTTGCATGAAGCTTTCTTT. Amino acids: CASSVVGLHEAFF.

J is TRBJ2-3 and V is TRBV5-5; TRBD1 aligns across 7 bases. CDR3 length equals 16 residues. Germline-derived CDR1 and CDR2 are SGHKS and YYEKEE (reference sequence). V was clipped by 5 bases and J by 0 bases; unmatched bases: 9. The CDR3 loop is CASSLRGTASTDTQYF. The CDR3 DNA sequence: TGTGCCAGCAGTTTAAGGGGGACAGCCAGCACAGATACGCAGTATTTT.

This chain connects TRBV5-6 to TRBJ2-7; tentative D call: TRBD1 (6 bases). Germline V gives CDR1 SGHDT, CDR2 YYEEEE. CDR3 size: 15 residues. V was clipped by 3 bases and J by 0 bases, with 13 bases between them. The CDR3: CASSWGHRTSYEQYF. In DNA form, the CDR3 reads TGTGCCAGCAGCTGGGGACACAGAACCTCCTACGAGCAGTACTTC.

This chain uses TRBV4-3 with TRBJ2-7; TRBD1 aligns across 9 bases. Germline CDR1 reads LGHNA; CDR2 reads YSLEER. Germline trimming cut 0 bases from V and 3 bases from J; bases unmatched to any gene: 6. The CDR3 has 16 amino acids. The CDR3 DNA is TGCGCCAGCAGCCAAGATAGGGGACAGGGCCGCTACGAGCAGTACTTC. This encodes CASSQDRGQGRYEQYF.

This rearrangement joins TRBV20-1 to TRBJ1-6; 7 bases map to TRBD1. The CDR3 sequence is 17 residues long. V shed 3 bases and J 5 bases; nucleotides not matched to a gene: 13. The germline V gene has CDR1 DFQATT and CDR2 SNEGSKA (reference sequence). The CDR3 region has the DNA TGCAGTGCTAGGGGAAGCGGAACAGGGGCCGATAATTCACCCCTCCACTTT. Translation: CSARGSGTGADNSPLHF.

This chain uses TRBV20-1 with TRBJ2-5; 11 nucleotides match TRBD2. The CDR3 runs 15 residues. Germline CDR1 reads DFQATT; CDR2 reads SNEGSKA (reference sequence). V lost 3 bases, J lost 0 bases, and 3 bases stayed unmatched. The CDR3 region is CSASPSGGYQETQYF. The CDR3 nucleotides are TGCAGTGCTAGCCCTAGCGGGGGGTACCAAGAGACCCAGTACTTC.

Many counts were recorded for this clonotype. V and J are TRBV5-1 and TRBJ2-7; 8 bases are shared with TRBD2. V lost 5 bases, J lost 5 bases, and 9 bases stayed unmatched. This CDR3 is 14 amino acids long. From germline, CDR1 is SGHRS and CDR2 YFSETQ. The CDR3 DNA is TGCGCCAGCAGATACCGGGGGGGATCGGACGAGCAGTACTTC. It yields the protein CASRYRGGSDEQYF.

V gene TRBV6-5 combines with J gene TRBJ1-2; a weak D match, TRBD1 (5 bases). V lost 6 bases and J lost 5, with 22 bases in between. Germline CDR1 and CDR2: MNHEY and SVGAGI. This CDR3 has 16 amino acids. The DNA of the CDR3 is TGTGCCAGCAGCTCACCCTCGACAGTAGCTATTTATGGCTACACCTTC. It translates to CASSSPSTVAIYGYTF.

The rearrangement joins TRBV20-1 to TRBJ1-2; D gene unclear. V dropped 4 bases and J dropped 0 bases, with 12 bases sitting between them. Germline assignment: CDR1 DFQATT and CDR2 SNEGSKA (reference sequence). The CDR3 length is 14 residues. CDR3 protein: CSAIGPNSNYGYTF. For the CDR3, the DNA is TGCAGTGCTATCGGACCAAACTCTAACTATGGCTACACCTTC.